Presented here are 7 T cell receptor beta chains from one specimen sequenced in a study of T cell repertoires in cytomegalovirus infection. TCRdb fed the reads into MiXCR, producing one record per CDR3 protein. Of about 740,000 distinct CDR3 sequences detected, approximately 40% appear once; the ten largest clones hold under 3.5%. The sequencing input was PBMCs. These receptors were obtained from a human donor in good health (CMV status not recorded). Some clones in this sample may be carry-over from other donors' samples.

This clonotype has more than one count but fewer than ten. The V gene is TRBV20-1, the J gene TRBJ1-5; D is undetermined. Trimming shortened V by 3 bases and J by 5 bases, and 11 bases separated the two germline ends. The CDR3 covers 13 residues. Germline V gene data show CDR1 as DFQATT and CDR2 as SNEGSKA (reference sequence). Here the CDR3 reads CSASLRADQPQHF. The CDR3 coding sequence is TGCAGTGCTAGTCTTAGGGCTGATCAGCCCCAGCATTTT.

This clonotype has only a few counts. The chain links TRBV12-3 or TRBV12-4 to TRBJ1-5, with a weak D call TRBD1 (6 bases). The CDR3 loop spans 15 amino acids. V was shortened by 2 bases and J by 6 bases, with 14 bases between the two germline ends. CDR3 protein: CASSLRGGRGQPQHF. DNA for the CDR3: TGTGCCAGCAGTTTAAGGGGGGGACGGGGTCAGCCCCAGCATTTT.

Only a few counts were recorded for this clonotype. The genes are TRBV10-2 and TRBJ1-5; TRBD1 matches at 8 bases. The CDR3 has 13 residues. Trimming cost V 4 bases and J 6 bases; bases outside gene matches: 2. CDR1 WSHSY and CDR2 SAAADI come from the germline V gene. CDR3 nucleotides: TGCGCCAGCAGTGTTACAGGGGGTCAGCCCCAGCATTTT. Translating gives CASSVTGGQPQHF.

Remarks on this clonotype: The CDR3 does not end in the conserved phenylalanine or tryptophan, so this is likely a read error. Because the CDR3's place on the DNA is in doubt, the DNA is left out and the CDR3 is given as listed by TCRdb. The J gene is TRBJ1-6, the V gene TRBV7-2; the table's D call of TRBD1 was not tested on the DNA. The CDR3 is 14 amino acids in total, end residues counted. Germline CDR1 and CDR2: SGHTA and FQGNSA. Here the CDR3 reads CASRDQGNNSPRHL.

The rearrangement joins TRBV28 to TRBJ2-7; possible D gene TRBD1, 6 bases. This CDR3 contains 15 residues. Germline CDR1 and CDR2: MDHEN and SYDVKM. Trimming removed 6 bases at V and 3 bases at J, with 18 bases between. The DNA for the CDR3 is TGTGCCAGCAGCATGCCTTCGGGACAACTCTACGAGCAGTACTTC. This gives the protein CASSMPSGQLYEQYF.

V is TRBV10-3 and J is TRBJ2-2; the match to TRBD2 covers 7 bases. The CDR3 runs 13 residues. Germline-derived CDR1 and CDR2 are ENHRY and SYGVKD. V dropped 6 bases and J dropped 6; count of bases not matched to a gene: 4. CDR3 loop: CAIRNGLAGELFF. The DNA of the CDR3 is TGTGCCATCAGAAACGGACTAGCCGGGGAGCTGTTTTTT.

The chain uses TRBV7-2 and TRBJ2-5; D could derive from TRBD1 or TRBD2 (5 bases each). Germline lookup yields CDR1 SGHTA and CDR2 FQGNSA. The CDR3 is 13 amino acids. The CDR3 DNA reads TGTGTGAGCAGCCCTGGGACGTTGGAGACCCAGTACTTC. Protein: CVSSPGTLETQYF.